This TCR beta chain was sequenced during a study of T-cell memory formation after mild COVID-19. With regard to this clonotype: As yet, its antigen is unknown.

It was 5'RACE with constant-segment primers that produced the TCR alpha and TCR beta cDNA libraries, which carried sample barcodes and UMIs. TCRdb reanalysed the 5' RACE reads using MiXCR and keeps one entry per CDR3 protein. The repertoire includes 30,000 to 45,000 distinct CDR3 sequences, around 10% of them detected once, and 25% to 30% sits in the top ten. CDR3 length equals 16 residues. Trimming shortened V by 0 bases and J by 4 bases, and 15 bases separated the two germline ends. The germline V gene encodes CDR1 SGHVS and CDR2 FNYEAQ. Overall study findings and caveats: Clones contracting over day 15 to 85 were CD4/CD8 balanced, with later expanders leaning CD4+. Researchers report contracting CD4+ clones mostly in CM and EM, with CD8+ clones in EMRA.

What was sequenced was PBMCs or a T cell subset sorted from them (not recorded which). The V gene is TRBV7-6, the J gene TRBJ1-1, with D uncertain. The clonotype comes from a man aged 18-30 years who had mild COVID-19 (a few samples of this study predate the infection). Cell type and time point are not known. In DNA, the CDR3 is TGTGCCAGCAGCTTAGCGGCTCATCGGGGATTCACTGAAGCTTTCTTT. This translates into CASSLAAHRGFTEAFF.